Listed below are T cell receptor beta chains from one sample, sequenced in a study of T cells in tuberculosis. Method: immunoSEQ multiplex PCR; TCRdb's copy keeps in-frame clones and lacks some. The sample has around 30,000 clones; approximately 95% are singletons. The sample taken for sequencing was PBMCs. Receptors were obtained from a donor aged 5 to 30 with latent tuberculosis or without tuberculosis infection. Both conserved end residues are trimmed from each CDR3. Each record gives: V gene, J gene, CDR3 protein.

TRBV9	TRBJ2-1	ASSVGVLAGLYNEQF
TRBV18	TRBJ2-1	ASSPLAGGPSYNEQF
TRBV6-5	TRBJ2-7	ASSYSTGYEQY
TRBV19	TRBJ2-3	ASSTGAVDTQY
TRBV19	TRBJ2-1	ASSILAGSPYNEQF
TRBV2	TRBJ2-7	ASSERPSAYEQY
TRBV7-8	TRBJ2-2	ASSAYVGQGTGELF
TRBV28	TRBJ1-1	ASSLNVVSMNTEAF
TRBV5-1	TRBJ2-2	ASRTGTGNTGELF
TRBV19	TRBJ2-7	ASSIGDYPYEQY
TRBV7-3	TRBJ1-6	ASSQGTSNSPLH
TRBV6-1	TRBJ1-2	ASSGNTGQPYGYT
TRBV6-6	TRBJ1-4	ASFDRGLTNEKLF
TRBV7-8	TRBJ2-1	ASSSGGGVIDEQF
TRBV27	TRBJ1-1	ASRLTREALNTEAF
TRBV27	TRBJ2-2	ASSLRFTGELF
TRBV28	TRBJ2-3	ASSSTVTGGRGDTQY
TRBV2	TRBJ1-5	ASSSQGRSQPQH
TRBV7-2	TRBJ2-7	ASSSRGTDTYEQY
TRBV28	TRBJ1-3	ASTDTGNTIY
TRBV29-1	TRBJ1-2	SGLTWTGDGYT
TRBV5-1	TRBJ1-2	ASSLGTANYGYT
TRBV4-3	TRBJ1-1	ASSQDPTGGNAEAF
TRBV5-4	TRBJ2-1	ASSATSGSYNEQF
TRBV19	TRBJ2-3	ASSPGSFYLAPHTDTQY
TRBV9	TRBJ2-3	ASSVVDSTDTQY
TRBV6-7	TRBJ1-1	ASGRGDTEAF
TRBV10-3	TRBJ2-5	AIRGHGQETQY
TRBV7-3	TRBJ2-1	ASSLRTSGSRNEQF
TRBV6-5	TRBJ1-2	ASSDRGDGYT
TRBV6-1	TRBJ2-1	ASSAIAGGWNEQF
TRBV28	TRBJ1-5	ASSSPGQGRQPQH
TRBV29-1	TRBJ2-4	SVTGVAKNIQY
TRBV9	TRBJ2-3	ASSVANGGATDTQY
TRBV5-1	TRBJ1-2	ASSLVGTGDGYT
TRBV5-6	TRBJ2-7	ASSLTAEQY
TRBV7-9	TRBJ2-1	ASSARSQGLHNEQF
TRBV6-6	TRBJ2-3	ASSPLGRSTDTQY
TRBV11-2	TRBJ2-2	ASSLRWQGTGELF
TRBV29-1	TRBJ1-4	SVFGGNEKLF
TRBV6-1	TRBJ2-1	ASSEAQGIGLAGGPDKQF
TRBV13	TRBJ2-1	ASSPEGGGRLAYNEQF